These 12 T cell receptor beta chains share one sample of origin, sequenced in a study of blood T cell repertoires in COVID-19. Profiling relied on immunoSEQ multiplex PCR, and the TCRdb table lists in-frame clones only, not all of them. The sample yields 80,000 to 95,000 clones, around 93% seen once. The sequencing sample was made of peripheral blood. All receptors derive from a human donor with active COVID-19. The donor label of this sample is uncertain.

The chain is built from TRBV15 and TRBJ2-1, with D perhaps TRBD1 (6 bases). V lost 6 bases to trimming and J lost 2 bases, with 8 bases between them. The length of the CDR3 is 13 residues. Germline V CDR1 and CDR2: LNHNV, YYDKDF (reference sequence). CDR3 nucleotide sequence: TGTGCCACCAGTCCAGGGGCCTACAATGAGCAGTTCTTC. Translated, it gives CATSPGAYNEQFF. Based on the CDR3 plus reference TRBV15 and TRBJ2-1, the full variable domain is DAMVIQNPRYQVTQFGKPVTLSCSQTLNHNVMYWYQQKSSQAPKLLFHYYDKDFNNEADTPDNFQSRRPNTSFCFLDIRSPGLGDTAMYLCATSPGAYNEQFFGPGTRLTVL.

This rearrangement joins TRBV5-6 to TRBJ2-7, with D hard to call. Germline values: CDR1 SGHDT, CDR2 YYEEEE. V dropped 7 bases and J dropped 0 bases, with 8 bases sitting between them. The CDR3 totals 12 residues. As DNA, the CDR3 is TGTGCCAGCTCCAGGATCTCCTACGAGCAGTACTTC. This gives the protein CASSRISYEQYF.

The chain joins TRBV19 to TRBJ1-5; D may be TRBD1 (6 bases). Trimming removed 2 bases at V and 5 bases at J, with 16 bases between. Germline CDR1 reads LNHDA; CDR2 reads SQIVND (reference sequence). There are 16 residues in the CDR3. The CDR3 here is CASSIPKTGAHQPQHF. CDR3 sequence (DNA): TGTGCCAGTAGTATACCAAAGACAGGAGCCCATCAGCCCCAGCATTTT.

This chain connects TRBV2 to TRBJ2-3; D not certain. The CDR3 extends over 14 amino acids. Germline V gene sequence: CDR1 SNHLY, CDR2 FYNNEI. V was pared by 6 bases and J by 0 bases, with 10 bases between. Written as DNA, the CDR3 is TGTGCCAGCAGACGTGAGACTAGCACAGATACGCAGTATTTT. Translation: CASRRETSTDTQYF.

V usage is TRBV5-1 and J usage is TRBJ1-1, with D possibly TRBD1 on 5 matching bases. V shed 0 bases and J shed 4 bases, with 10 bases lying between them. CDR1 and CDR2 (germline): SGHRS, YFSETQ. The CDR3 is 14 amino acids. CDR3 amino acids: CASSLVSGSTEAFF. In DNA form, the CDR3 reads TGCGCCAGCAGCTTGGTCTCAGGGTCCACTGAAGCTTTCTTT.

The chain combines TRBV27 with TRBJ2-7, with D possibly TRBD2 on 7 matching bases. The V end was cut by 7 bases, the J end by 7 bases, with 17 bases between. Germline CDR1 and CDR2: MNHEY and SMNVEV (reference sequence). This CDR3 comprises 13 residues. CDR3 residues: CASKKGGVGEQYF. CDR3 nucleotides: TGTGCCAGCAAGAAAGGGGGGGTGGGGGAGCAGTACTTC.

The CDR3 reads CASSPPEDRGSYEQYF. The DNA of the CDR3 is TGTGCCAGCTCACCACCTGAGGACAGGGGAAGCTACGAGCAGTACTTC. This sequence joins TRBV18 and TRBJ2-7, with 9 bases identical to TRBD1. With 0 bases clipped from V and 3 bases from J, the junction kept 6 bases outside the gene matches. Germline V gene sequence: CDR1 KGHSH, CDR2 LQKENI. The CDR3 spans 16 residues.

This rearrangement joins TRBV28 to TRBJ1-1; TRBD1 agrees at 8 bases. The CDR3 consists of 12 residues. CDR1 is MDHEN and CDR2 is SYDVKM in the germline V gene. V trimming: 11 bases; J trimming: 3 bases; junction bases outside the gene matches: 5. CDR3 in amino acids: CAGQTGDTEAFF. In DNA form, the CDR3 reads TGTGCCGGCCAGACAGGGGACACTGAAGCTTTCTTT. Together with reference TRBV28 and TRBJ1-1, the CDR3 gives the full variable domain: DVKVTQSSRYLVKRTGEKVFLECVQDMDHENMFWYRQDPGLGLRLIYFSYDVKMKEKGDIPEGYSVSREKKERFSLILESASTNQTSMYLCAGQTGDTEAFFGQGTRLTVV.

This rearrangement joins TRBV29-1 to TRBJ2-7; 9 nucleotides line up with TRBD1. V dropped 6 bases and J dropped 4; count of bases not matched to a gene: 13. The CDR3 totals 15 residues. Germline V gene lookup returns CDR1 SQVTM and CDR2 ANQGSEA. CDR3 sequence reads: CSVTTGRTGVYEQYF. Written as DNA, the CDR3 is TGCAGCGTCACCACTGGCCGGACAGGGGTTTACGAGCAGTACTTC.

The chain carries TRBV28 and TRBJ1-1; the match to TRBD1 covers 7 bases. There are 12 residues in the CDR3. The V segment lost 5 bases and the J segment 7 bases; nucleotides outside the gene matches: 4. CDR1 and CDR2 from the germline V gene are MDHEN and SYDVKM. This chain's CDR3 is CASSNRGDEAFF. CDR3 DNA sequence: TGTGCCAGCAGTAACAGGGGCGATGAAGCTTTCTTT.

This rearrangement joins TRBV4-2 to TRBJ2-3, with TRBD1 as a possible D gene (6 bases). Germline V gene lookup returns CDR1 LGHNA and CDR2 YNFKEQ. Trimming cost V 4 bases and J 2 bases, with 19 bases left between them. The CDR3 spans 17 residues. DNA for the CDR3: TGTGCCAGCAGCCCGCACCCCGGACAGAAATACACAGATACGCAGTATTTT. This encodes CASSPHPGQKYTDTQYF.

The genes are TRBV10-1 and TRBJ2-4, with 9 bases fitting TRBD2. This CDR3 comprises 18 residues. The J segment lost 1 base and the V segment lost 3 bases, leaving 10 bases of the junction unmatched. Germline CDR1 and CDR2: WNHNN and SYGVQD (reference sequence). CDR3: CASSEVVAGVLAKNIQYF. For the CDR3, the DNA is TGCGCCAGCAGTGAAGTCGTAGCGGGGGTCCTGGCCAAAAACATTCAGTACTTC.